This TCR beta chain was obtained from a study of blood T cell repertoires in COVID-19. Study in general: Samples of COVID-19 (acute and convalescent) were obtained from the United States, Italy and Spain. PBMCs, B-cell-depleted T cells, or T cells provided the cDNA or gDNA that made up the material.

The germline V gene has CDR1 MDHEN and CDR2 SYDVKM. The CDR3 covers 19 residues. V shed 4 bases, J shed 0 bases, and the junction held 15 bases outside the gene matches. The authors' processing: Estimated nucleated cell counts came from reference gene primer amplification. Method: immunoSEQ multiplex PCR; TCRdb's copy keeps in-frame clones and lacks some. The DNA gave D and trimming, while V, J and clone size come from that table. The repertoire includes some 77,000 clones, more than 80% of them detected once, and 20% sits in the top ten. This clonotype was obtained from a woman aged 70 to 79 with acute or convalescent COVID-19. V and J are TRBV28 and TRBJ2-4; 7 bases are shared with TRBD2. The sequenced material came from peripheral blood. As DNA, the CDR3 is TGTGCCAGCAGTTCCCAGAGGGGTAGCGGGTCCCTAGCCAAAAACATTCAGTACTTC. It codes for CASSSQRGSGSLAKNIQYF.